The 16 T cell receptor beta chains in this list originate from one sample, sequenced in a study of blood T cell repertoires in COVID-19 (dated by TCRdb to the early 2020s). Library preparation employed the immunoSEQ multiplex PCR assay. TCRdb limited this immuneACCESS table to in-frame rearrangements with V and J called. A share of clones is missing; checked studies link under half to unresolved V genes, and the rest is unexplained. Across this sample there are 100,000 to 150,000 clones, with around nine tenths seen only once. The ten largest clones add up to approximately 2.2% of the sample. What was sequenced was PBMCs or T cells enriched from blood (not recorded which). The receptors were sampled from a woman in her forties or fifties who had recovered from COVID-19.

The rearrangement links TRBV12-3 or TRBV12-4 to TRBJ2-7; D unresolved. The CDR3 contains 12 residues. The V end lost 1 base, the J end lost 7 bases, and 8 bases lay between the germline ends. The CDR3 region has the DNA TGTGCCAGCAGTTTAGGAGGAGAAGAGCAGTACTTC. It codes for CASSLGGEEQYF.

A single count supports this clone. This rearrangement joins TRBV2 to TRBJ1-1; 8 bases are shared with TRBD1. In germline, CDR1 is SNHLY, CDR2 FYNNEI. This CDR3 comprises 15 residues. The V gene end was trimmed by 6 bases and the J gene end by 0 bases; junction bases not matched to a gene: 6. The CDR3, as DNA: TGTGCCAGCAGGGAGACAGGGGCAGTGAACACTGAAGCTTTCTTT. Amino acid sequence: CASRETGAVNTEAFF.

The V and J genes are TRBV24-1 and TRBJ2-1; D gene unclear. V lost 5 bases, J lost 5 bases, and 9 bases lay in between. The CDR3 runs to 13 residues. CDR1 and CDR2 from the germline V gene are KGHDR and SFDVKD. CDR3 nucleotide sequence: TGTGCCACCAGTGCCGTACTTAACAATGAGCAGTTCTTC. Translation gives CATSAVLNNEQFF.

In its sample, this clone was seen once. The sample carries other DNA sequences with the same CDR3. V is TRBV14 and J is TRBJ1-3, with unresolved D. CDR3 length: 11 residues. Per the germline V gene, CDR1 is SGHDN and CDR2 is FVKESK. The V gene lost 1 base and the J gene lost 8 bases, with 3 bases spanning the gap. This CDR3 is CASSQADTIYF. Written as DNA, the CDR3 is TGTGCCAGCAGCCAAGCTGACACCATATATTTT. The full variable domain, rest sourced from reference TRBV14 and TRBJ1-3, is EAGVTQFPSHSVIEKGQTVTLRCDPISGHDNLYWYRRVMGKEIKFLLHFVKESKQDESGMPNNRFLAERTGGTYSTLKVQPAELEDSGVYFCASSQADTIYFGEGSWLTVV.

This chain links TRBV7-2 with TRBJ2-2; 9 bases align to TRBD2. In germline, CDR1 is SGHTA, CDR2 FQGNSA. This CDR3 region has 19 residues. V trimming: 4 bases; J trimming: 0 bases; junction bases outside the gene matches: 12. CDR3 in amino acids: CASSSRPLAGITNTGELFF. The CDR3 DNA sequence: TGTGCCAGCAGCTCCCGCCCCCTAGCGGGGATAACGAACACCGGGGAGCTGTTTTTT.

The V and J genes are TRBV4-1 and TRBJ2-6; TRBD1 agrees at 7 bases. The germline V gene has CDR1 MGHRA and CDR2 YSYEKL. Germline trimming cut 0 bases from V and 4 bases from J; bases unmatched to any gene: 12. This CDR3 is built from 19 residues. The CDR3 here is CASSQDDYKGAGGANVLTF. CDR3 DNA sequence: TGCGCCAGCAGCCAAGATGATTATAAGGGGGCTGGAGGGGCCAACGTCCTGACTTTC.

V gene TRBV19 combines with J gene TRBJ2-7, with 9 nucleotides matching TRBD1. CDR3 length: 15 amino acids. V gave up 1 base and J gave up 3 bases; unmatched junction bases: 4. The germline V gene encodes CDR1 LNHDA and CDR2 SQIVND (reference sequence). CDR3 DNA: TGTGCCAGTAGTATAGGGGACAGGGCCGACTACGAGCAGTACTTC. Residues: CASSIGDRADYEQYF.

The chain joins TRBV5-1 to TRBJ1-1; D gene uncertain. The germline gives CDR1 SGHRS, CDR2 YFSETQ. The CDR3 contains 13 residues. Trimming stripped 4 bases from V and 8 bases from J, with 15 bases between. The CDR3 DNA follows: TGCGCCAGCAGCCCTCGTTTGCCCGAGGAAGCTTTCTTT. Encoded protein: CASSPRLPEEAFF.

This clone was seen only once. The chain's CDR3 is CASREQGEASYEQYF. CDR3 nucleotides: TGTGCCAGCAGGGAGCAGGGGGAAGCCTCCTACGAGCAGTACTTC. The V call is TRBV11-1, the J call TRBJ2-7; 7 bases are a match to TRBD1. V lost 6 bases and J lost 0; bases outside the gene matches: 8. The CDR3 spans 15 residues. Germline assignment: CDR1 SGHAT and CDR2 FQDESV (reference sequence). Based on the CDR3 plus reference TRBV11-1 and TRBJ2-7, the full variable domain is EAEVAQSPRYKITEKSQAVAFWCDPISGHATLYWYRQILGQGPELLVQFQDESVVDDSQLPKDRFSAERLKGVDSTLKIQPAELGDSAMYLCASREQGEASYEQYFGPGTRLTVT.

The chain carries TRBV5-4 and TRBJ2-7; unclear D gene. CDR3 size: 11 residues. In germline, CDR1 is SGHNT, CDR2 YYREEE (reference sequence). Trimming took off 4 bases at V and 2 bases at J, with 4 bases between the two ends. CDR3 loop: CASSLTYEQYF. The CDR3 DNA follows: TGTGCCAGCAGCCTAACCTACGAGCAGTACTTC.

V gene TRBV16 combines with J gene TRBJ1-1; D is unresolved. This CDR3 contains 14 residues. Germline loops: CDR1 KGHSY, CDR2 FQNENV. V was cut by 0 bases and J by 5 bases, with 10 bases left in between. DNA for the CDR3: TGTGCCAGCAGCCAATCTACGGGAAGGACTGAAGCTTTCTTT. The encoded protein is CASSQSTGRTEAFF.

The V call is TRBV19, the J call TRBJ1-2; 7 bases match TRBD1. The trim removed 6 bases at V and 5 bases at J, leaving 6 bases unmatched. Germline CDR1 is LNHDA and CDR2 is SQIVND (reference sequence). CDR3 length equals 13 residues. The CDR3 nucleotides read TGTGCCAGTAGCCATGGGACAGTTTATGGCTACACCTTC. Encoded protein: CASSHGTVYGYTF. The full variable domain, completed using reference TRBV19 and TRBJ1-2, is DGGITQSPKYLFRKEGQNVTLSCEQNLNHDAMYWYRQDPGQGLRLIYYSQIVNDFQKGDIAEGYSVSREKKESFPLTVTSAQKNPTAFYLCASSHGTVYGYTFGSGTRLTVV.

This chain connects TRBV5-6 to TRBJ2-3, with 10 nucleotides matching TRBD2. The germline gives CDR1 SGHDT, CDR2 YYEEEE. CDR3 length: 16 amino acids. J gave up 2 bases and V 2 bases, and 5 bases lay outside the gene matches. The DNA for the CDR3 is TGTGCCAGCAGCTTAAAACTAGCGGGGCCCACAGATACGCAGTATTTT. Translating gives CASSLKLAGPTDTQYF.

The V call is TRBV10-1, the J call TRBJ1-2, with TRBD1 matching 7 bases. This CDR3 is built from 13 residues. V lost 5 bases to trimming and J lost 3 bases; unmatched junction nucleotides: 3. Germline V gene lookup returns CDR1 WNHNN and CDR2 SYGVQD (reference sequence). CDR3 DNA: TGCGCCAGCAGTCCCGGGACAGACTATGGCTACACCTTC. It encodes CASSPGTDYGYTF.

The chain joins TRBV7-2 to TRBJ2-7; weak D call: TRBD2 (6 bases). Trimming cost V 5 bases and J 5 bases, with 16 bases left between them. The germline CDR1 and CDR2 sequences are SGHTA and FQGNSA. This CDR3 spans 14 amino acids. The CDR3 region is CASSTPQGLHEQYF. In DNA, the CDR3 is TGTGCCAGCAGCACCCCCCAGGGACTCCACGAGCAGTACTTC. The variable domain in full, with the rest retrieved from reference TRBV7-2 and TRBJ2-7, is GAGVSQSPSNKVTEKGKDVELRCDPISGHTALYWYRQSLGQGLEFLIYFQGNSAPDKSGLPSDRFSAERTGGSVSTLTIQRTQQEDSAVYLCASSTPQGLHEQYFGPGTRLTVT.

In its sample, this clone was seen once. This chain connects TRBV9 to TRBJ2-2; 9 positions agree with TRBD1. This CDR3 comprises 15 residues. Germline V gene sequence: CDR1 SGDLS, CDR2 YYNGEE. The J segment lost 4 bases and the V segment lost 3 bases, leaving 4 bases of the junction unmatched. The CDR3 region is CASSGGQGPTGELFF. CDR3 nucleotide sequence: TGTGCCAGCAGCGGGGGACAGGGCCCCACCGGGGAGCTGTTTTTT.